The 30 T cell receptor beta chains below all came from one sample that was sequenced in a study of shared clonotypes between healthy human individuals. Only in-frame clones appear in the TCRdb table, and some are missing; sequencing was by immunoSEQ multiplex PCR. Among about 490,000 clones listed, 76% were seen once. The sequenced sample consisted of PBMCs. The receptor set was obtained from a woman aged 40 to 50 in good health. Some clones in this sample may be carry-over from other donors' samples.

V and J are TRBV5-1 and TRBJ2-2; 12 bases line up with TRBD2. V shed 4 bases and J 1 base; nucleotides not matched to a gene: 2. Germline-derived CDR1 and CDR2 are SGHRS and YFSETQ. This CDR3 spans 16 amino acids. The CDR3 region is CASSAGLAGNTGELFF. The CDR3, as DNA: TGCGCCAGCAGCGCGGGACTAGCGGGGAACACCGGGGAGCTGTTTTTT. The whole variable domain, filled in from reference TRBV5-1 and TRBJ2-2, reads KAGVTQTPRYLIKTRGQQVTLSCSPISGHRSVSWYQQTPGQGLQFLFEYFSETQRNKGNFPGRFSGRQFSNSRSEMNVSTLELGDSALYLCASSAGLAGNTGELFFGEGSRLTVL.

V is TRBV6-1 and J is TRBJ2-1, with 7 bases fitting TRBD1. The CDR3 is 15 residues long. Germline lookup yields CDR1 MNHNS and CDR2 SASEGT. V was clipped by 1 base and J by 3 bases; unmatched bases: 3. The CDR3 bases are TGTGCCAGCAGTGAAGACGGGACAGACTACAATGAGCAGTTCTTC. This gives the protein CASSEDGTDYNEQFF.

This chain connects TRBV30 to TRBJ2-7; 8 bases agree with TRBD1. The CDR3 has 16 residues. CDR1 GTSNPN and CDR2 SVGIG come from the germline V gene (reference sequence). The V gene end was trimmed by 4 bases and the J gene end by 5 bases; junction bases not matched to a gene: 16. This chain's CDR3 is CAWTGQGRLVGHEQYF. The CDR3 nucleotides read TGTGCCTGGACTGGACAGGGAAGGCTTGTTGGTCACGAGCAGTACTTC.

The CDR3 here is CASSTGQGALLFF. CDR3 DNA sequence: TGCGCCAGCAGCACCGGACAGGGGGCGCTTCTGTTCTTC. This chain uses TRBV5-1 with TRBJ2-1; 11 nucleotides line up with TRBD1. The germline V gene encodes CDR1 SGHRS and CDR2 YFSETQ. The CDR3 totals 13 residues. After removal of 4 bases from V and 15 bases from J, the junction contained 9 bases not matched to a gene.

The V gene is TRBV19, the J gene TRBJ2-5, with 8 bases matching TRBD2. Looked up from germline, CDR1 is LNHDA and CDR2 is SQIVND (reference sequence). Trimming cost V 2 bases and J 5 bases; bases outside gene matches: 4. This CDR3 has 14 residues. This CDR3 reads CASSISGRAETQYF. In DNA, the CDR3 is TGTGCCAGTAGTATAAGCGGGAGAGCGGAGACCCAGTACTTC.

The chain couples TRBV19 to TRBJ1-2; D remains ambiguous. The CDR3 sequence is 15 residues long. Germline V gene data show CDR1 as LNHDA and CDR2 as SQIVND (reference sequence). The V gene lost 8 bases and the J gene lost 8 bases, with 24 bases spanning the gap. CDR3 protein: CASQAALMAMGGYTF. The CDR3 DNA is TGTGCCAGTCAAGCGGCGTTGATGGCTATGGGGGGCTACACCTTC.

The chain is built from TRBV11-1 and TRBJ2-1; tentatively, D is TRBD2 (5 bases). The germline CDR1 and CDR2 sequences are SGHAT and FQDESV (reference sequence). This CDR3 is 12 amino acids long. V was shortened by 1 base and J by 9 bases, with 7 bases between the two germline ends. CDR3 protein: CASSLEAGEQFF. The CDR3 bases are TGTGCCAGCAGCTTAGAGGCGGGTGAGCAGTTCTTC.

The chain employs TRBV19 and TRBJ1-5; no firm D call. Looked up from germline, CDR1 is LNHDA and CDR2 is SQIVND (reference sequence). This CDR3 has 13 residues. Trimming took 3 bases from V and 5 from J, leaving 8 bases between them. The CDR3 DNA reads TGTGCCAGTAGTATCAGGATCGATCAGCCCCAGCATTTT. Protein sequence: CASSIRIDQPQHF.

The J gene is TRBJ1-2, the V gene TRBV7-9, with D possibly matching TRBD1 (5 bases). Trimming pared 1 base from V and 2 bases from J, leaving 8 bases between. This CDR3 contains 14 residues. CDR1 is SEHNR, CDR2 FQNEAQ, per germline (reference sequence). CDR3 sequence (DNA): TGTGCCAGCAGCTTAGGCCGACAGAACTATGGCTACACCTTC. It is translated as CASSLGRQNYGYTF.

The chain employs TRBV7-8 and TRBJ1-1, with unresolved D. Germline-derived CDR1 and CDR2 are SGHVS and FQNEAQ. Between the trimmed V and J ends, which lost 2 bases and 0 bases, there was a span of 10 bases. The CDR3 loop spans 15 amino acids. CDR3 region: CASSLLSNMNTEAFF. The CDR3 DNA reads TGTGCCAGCAGCTTATTATCAAATATGAACACTGAAGCTTTCTTT.

This chain links TRBV28 with TRBJ2-7; D possibly corresponds to TRBD2 (6 bases). This CDR3 is built from 13 residues. Between the trimmed V and J ends, which lost 2 bases and 7 bases, there was a span of 12 bases. Germline-derived CDR1 and CDR2 are MDHEN and SYDVKM. CDR3 sequence: CASSLRRGWEQYF. CDR3 DNA: TGTGCCAGCAGTTTACGGCGGGGTTGGGAGCAGTACTTC. The full variable domain, completed using reference TRBV28 and TRBJ2-7, is DVKVTQSSRYLVKRTGEKVFLECVQDMDHENMFWYRQDPGLGLRLIYFSYDVKMKEKGDIPEGYSVSREKKERFSLILESASTNQTSMYLCASSLRRGWEQYFGPGTRLTVT.

The CDR3 sequence: CASSYGNTIYF. The CDR3 DNA is TGTGCCAGCAGCTACGGGAACACCATATATTTT. V and J are TRBV13 and TRBJ1-3; D uncertain. The germline V gene has CDR1 PRHDT and CDR2 FYEKMQ (reference sequence). V lost 4 bases and J lost 7, with 5 bases in between. This CDR3 has 11 residues. Together with reference TRBV13 and TRBJ1-3, the CDR3 gives the full variable domain: AAGVIQSPRHLIKEKRETATLKCYPIPRHDTVYWYQQGPGQDPQFLISFYEKMQSDKGSIPDRFSAQQFSDYHSELNMSSLELGDSALYFCASSYGNTIYFGEGSWLTVV.

This rearrangement joins TRBV28 to TRBJ1-5, with D possibly being TRBD1 (5 bases). From germline, CDR1 is MDHEN and CDR2 SYDVKM. V was trimmed by 5 bases and J by 5 bases, leaving 13 bases between them. The CDR3 spans 14 residues. The CDR3 DNA follows: TGTGCCAGCAGTCCCCTCAGCAGGGATCAGCCCCAGCATTTT. As protein: CASSPLSRDQPQHF.

This clone came up a few times. CDR3 coding DNA: TGTGCCTGGAGCCGGGACACTATCTACGAGCAGTACTTC. It is translated as CAWSRDTIYEQYF. J is TRBJ2-7 and V is TRBV30; TRBD1 is a possible D gene (6 bases). The CDR3 runs to 13 residues. Trimming removed 3 bases at V and 3 bases at J, with 12 bases between. Per the germline V gene, CDR1 is GTSNPN and CDR2 is SVGIG (reference sequence).

The rearrangement uses TRBV9 and TRBJ2-2, with D uncertain. V shed 3 bases and J shed 2 bases, with 5 bases lying between them. Germline loops: CDR1 SGDLS, CDR2 YYNGEE. The CDR3 length is 13 residues. The CDR3 DNA follows: TGTGCCAGCAGCGACCAAAACACCGGGGAGCTGTTTTTT. Translated, it gives CASSDQNTGELFF.

J is TRBJ1-1 and V is TRBV7-9, with D hard to call. The CDR3 has 13 residues. CDR1 SEHNR and CDR2 FQNEAQ come from the germline V gene (reference sequence). V was cut by 1 base and J by 6 bases, with 9 bases left in between. CDR3 DNA: TGTGCCAGCAGCTTAGATTCCTTTGCTGAAGCTTTCTTT. Translation gives CASSLDSFAEAFF.

This sequence joins TRBV30 and TRBJ2-7; 8 bases are shared with TRBD1. Germline V gene data show CDR1 as GTSNPN and CDR2 as SVGIG (reference sequence). The V gene end was trimmed by 1 base and the J gene end by 2 bases; junction bases not matched to a gene: 13. The CDR3 loop spans 17 amino acids. Here the CDR3 reads CAWSDFTGQGIPYEQYF. CDR3 in DNA: TGTGCCTGGAGTGACTTTACCGGACAGGGAATCCCCTACGAGCAGTACTTC. Filled out from reference TRBV30 and TRBJ2-7, the complete variable domain reads SQTIHQWPATLVQPVGSPLSLECTVEGTSNPNLYWYRQAAGRGLQLLFYSVGIGQISSEVPQNLSASRPQDRQFILSSKKLLLSDSGFYLCAWSDFTGQGIPYEQYFGPGTRLTVT.

The V gene is TRBV6-4, the J gene TRBJ1-1; 9 bases agree with TRBD1. CDR3 length: 14 residues. J was trimmed by 7 bases and V by 5 bases; bases with no gene match: 8. The V gene's germline CDR1 is MRHNA and CDR2 SNTAGT. The CDR3 protein is CASSSQGAGIEAFF. CDR3 bases: TGTGCCAGCAGTTCACAGGGGGCGGGAATTGAAGCTTTCTTT.

The chain combines TRBV20-1 with TRBJ2-7; no reliable D call. V gave up 5 bases and J gave up 0 bases, with 5 bases separating them. Germline CDR1 DFQATT, CDR2 SNEGSKA (reference sequence). CDR3 length: 11 amino acids. In DNA form, the CDR3 reads TGCAGTGCTTGGAACTCCTACGAGCAGTACTTC. The encoded protein is CSAWNSYEQYF.

V and J are TRBV6-6 and TRBJ2-4; a weak D match, TRBD2 (5 bases). Trimming stripped 6 bases from V and 4 bases from J, with 13 bases between. The germline CDR1 and CDR2 sequences are MNHNY and SVGAGI (reference sequence). This CDR3 has 14 residues. The DNA of the CDR3 is TGTGCCAGCAGGCCCGGACGGACTAAAAACATTCAGTACTTC. Its protein product is CASRPGRTKNIQYF.

This clone was detected only a few times. The rearrangement links TRBV10-3 to TRBJ1-2; perhaps TRBD1 as D (5 bases). V lost 6 bases to trimming and J lost 7 bases, with 15 bases between them. This CDR3 is built from 13 residues. Germline V gives CDR1 ENHRY, CDR2 SYGVKD. CDR3 loop: CAISGEQDGGYTF. The CDR3 coding sequence is TGTGCCATCAGCGGGGAACAGGACGGTGGCTACACCTTC.

The gene calls are TRBV5-1 and TRBJ2-1; possibly TRBD1 for D (5 bases). The CDR3 covers 14 residues. Trimming shortened V by 0 bases and J by 10 bases, and 14 bases separated the two germline ends. From germline, CDR1 is SGHRS and CDR2 YFSETQ. The CDR3 DNA sequence: TGCGCCAGCAGCTTGGCGGCAGGGCCGGACGAGCAGTTCTTC. Translated: CASSLAAGPDEQFF.

The chain has TRBV5-6 and TRBJ2-7; 9 bases agree with TRBD1. V trimming: 0 bases; J trimming: 2 bases; junction bases outside the gene matches: 9. The CDR3 spans 17 residues. The germline gives CDR1 SGHDT, CDR2 YYEEEE. CDR3 DNA: TGTGCCAGCAGCTTGGGGAAGGACAGGGGATTCACCTACGAGCAGTACTTC. Amino acids: CASSLGKDRGFTYEQYF.

The chain uses TRBV29-1 and TRBJ2-7; TRBD1 agrees at 8 bases. The junction had 10 bases not matched to a gene; V was cut back by 5 bases and J by 4 bases. Per the germline V gene, CDR1 is SQVTM and CDR2 is ANQGSEA. This CDR3 has 14 residues. CDR3 region: CSVLHRQGRYEQYF. CDR3 coding DNA: TGCAGCGTTCTCCACCGACAGGGGCGGTACGAGCAGTACTTC.

This clone is a singleton in its sample. The gene calls are TRBV6-5 and TRBJ2-7, with 8 nucleotides matching TRBD2. After removal of 6 bases from V and 4 bases from J, the junction contained 8 bases not matched to a gene. From germline, CDR1 is MNHEY and CDR2 SVGAGI. CDR3 length: 14 residues. Here the CDR3 DNA reads TGTGCCAGCAGCTCGGGAGGGGAAGGGTACGAGCAGTACTTC. Translation: CASSSGGEGYEQYF.

The CDR3 DNA reads TGTGCCAGCAACAAAGGAGCGGGAGTCACAGATACGCAGTATTTT. Protein sequence: CASNKGAGVTDTQYF. The chain employs TRBV11-2 and TRBJ2-3; 8 bases are shared with TRBD2. The trim removed 7 bases at V and 2 bases at J, leaving 8 bases unmatched. Germline values: CDR1 SGHAT, CDR2 FQNNGV. The CDR3 totals 15 residues.

The rearrangement joins TRBV7-2 to TRBJ2-1, with D perhaps TRBD2 (5 bases). Germline V lookup: CDR1 SGHTA, CDR2 FQGNSA. The CDR3 covers 13 residues. V was shortened by 7 bases and J by 2 bases, with 9 bases between the two germline ends. CDR3 DNA: TGTGCCAGCAATCCGGGGACCTACAATGAGCAGTTCTTC. It translates to CASNPGTYNEQFF.

The chain has TRBV29-1 and TRBJ2-7; tentative D call: TRBD1 (6 bases). The length of the CDR3 is 13 residues. Trimming left V 7 bases short and J 3 bases short, with 16 bases between. Per germline, CDR1 SQVTM and CDR2 ANQGSEA. CDR3 loop: CSAQMGASYEQYF. The CDR3 DNA reads as TGCAGCGCCCAGATGGGGGCAAGCTACGAGCAGTACTTC.

The chain links TRBV7-2 to TRBJ2-4, with D perhaps matching TRBD2 (5 bases). The CDR3 runs to 16 residues. Per the germline V gene, CDR1 is SGHTA and CDR2 is FQGNSA. The V end was cut by 2 bases, the J end by 2 bases, with 13 bases between. In DNA, the CDR3 is TGTGCCAGCAGCTTATATCCTGGAGGTTCCAAAAACATTCAGTACTTC. It specifies CASSLYPGGSKNIQYF. The full variable domain, with the rest looked up from reference TRBV7-2 and TRBJ2-4, is GAGVSQSPSNKVTEKGKDVELRCDPISGHTALYWYRQSLGQGLEFLIYFQGNSAPDKSGLPSDRFSAERTGGSVSTLTIQRTQQEDSAVYLCASSLYPGGSKNIQYFGAGTRLSVL.

This clone was counted only a few times. CDR3 nucleotides: TGTGCCAGCAGTGAATCCTTAGCTGGAAACACCATATATTTT. Residues: CASSESLAGNTIYF. The chain uses TRBV2 and TRBJ1-3; D is undetermined. Trimming took 2 bases from V and 2 from J, leaving 7 bases between them. The length of the CDR3 is 14 residues. Per the germline V gene, CDR1 is SNHLY and CDR2 is FYNNEI.